This TCR beta chain appears in the sequencing data of a study of shared clonotypes between healthy human individuals. Some 32,000 T cell genomes, or around 0.2 ug DNA, went into the sorted-subset replicate PCRs. Sequencing used immunoSEQ multiplex PCR; TCRdb keeps in-frame clones, though not all of them. The top ten hold roughly 0.45% of the sample, which has approximately 1.4 million clones, roughly 98% seen once. CDR3 length equals 14 residues. The V and J ends lost 4 bases and 5 bases respectively, with 17 bases between them. CDR1 SQVTM and CDR2 ANQGSEA come from the germline V gene. The chain is built from TRBV29-1 and TRBJ2-5, with D tentatively TRBD1 or TRBD2 (5 bases each). The sequence was collected from a young man in good health. The sample was naive CD4+ T cells sorted from blood. Subset here: CD45RA+ positively selected. CDR3 sequence reads: CSVAGSGGTETQYF. CDR3 coding DNA: TGCAGCGTTGCTGGGTCTGGGGGTACGGAGACCCAGTACTTC.